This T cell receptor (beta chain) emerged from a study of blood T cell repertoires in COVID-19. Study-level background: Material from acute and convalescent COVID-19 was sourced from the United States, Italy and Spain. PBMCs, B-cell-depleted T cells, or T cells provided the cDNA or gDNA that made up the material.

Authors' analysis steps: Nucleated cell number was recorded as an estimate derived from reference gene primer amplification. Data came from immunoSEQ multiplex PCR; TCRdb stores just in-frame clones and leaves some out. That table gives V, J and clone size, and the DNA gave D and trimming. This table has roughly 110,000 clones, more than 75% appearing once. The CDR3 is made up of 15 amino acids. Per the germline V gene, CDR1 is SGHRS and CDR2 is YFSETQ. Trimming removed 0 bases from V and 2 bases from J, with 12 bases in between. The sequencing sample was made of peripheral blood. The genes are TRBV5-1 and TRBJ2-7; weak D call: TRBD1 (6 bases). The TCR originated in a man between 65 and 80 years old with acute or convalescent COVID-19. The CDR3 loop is CASSLDRTVTYEQYF. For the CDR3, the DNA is TGCGCCAGCAGCTTGGATAGGACAGTCACCTACGAGCAGTACTTC.